The 30 T cell receptor beta chains presented below share a single source sample, sequenced in a study of blood T cell repertoires in COVID-19. Measured with immunoSEQ multiplex PCR; TCRdb has only the in-frame clones, and not every one. Here the sample spans about 220,000 clones, around 86% being singletons. Sequenced sample: PBMCs or T cells enriched from blood (not recorded which). The receptors come from a woman aged 40 to 50 with acute COVID-19.

With respect to this clone: Its ends do not fully match the called genes, so a read error is possible. The chain recombines TRBV6-1 with TRBJ2-2; D might be TRBD1 (5 bases). The germline V gene has CDR1 MNHNS and CDR2 SASEGT. The length of the CDR3 is 18 residues. The CDR3 sequence is CASSKATGVWDKAGELFF. The CDR3, as DNA: TGTGCCAGCAGTAAAGCAACAGGTGTTTGGGATAAGGCCGGGGAGCTGTTTTTT.

The V gene is TRBV10-1, the J gene TRBJ1-1; TRBD1 might be the D (5 bases). There are 16 residues in the CDR3. Per the germline V gene, CDR1 is WNHNN and CDR2 is SYGVQD (reference sequence). V was trimmed by 0 bases and J by 5 bases, leaving 16 bases between them. The CDR3, as DNA: TGCGCCAGCAGTGAGTCCTTTTGGGGGGAACCTACTGAAGCTTTCTTT. Residues: CASSESFWGEPTEAFF.

This sequence joins TRBV18 and TRBJ2-7; D is unclear. CDR1 is KGHSH, CDR2 LQKENI, per germline. Trimming took 0 bases from V and 2 from J, leaving 14 bases between them. The CDR3 sequence is 16 residues long. The CDR3 here is CASSPPGSGKTYEQYF. The CDR3 DNA reads TGTGCCAGCTCACCACCGGGTTCAGGAAAAACCTACGAGCAGTACTTC.

The chain employs TRBV2 and TRBJ2-7, with D possibly TRBD1 on 5 matching bases. The CDR3 sequence is 12 residues long. CDR1 is SNHLY, CDR2 FYNNEI, per germline. The V end lost 6 bases, the J end lost 2 bases, and 8 bases lay between the germline ends. CDR3 protein: CASRDTPYEQYV. The DNA for the CDR3 is TGTGCCAGCAGGGACACCCCCTACGAGCAGTACGTC.

V usage is TRBV6-5 and J usage is TRBJ2-7; 11 bases are shared with TRBD2. V lost 5 bases and J lost 7; bases outside the gene matches: 10. This CDR3 is 15 amino acids long. Germline values: CDR1 MNHEY, CDR2 SVGAGI. The CDR3 loop reads CASSTSGGLAGEQYF. The CDR3 nucleotides are TGTGCCAGCAGTACTAGCGGGGGTCTGGCGGGTGAGCAGTACTTC.

This chain joins TRBV5-1 and TRBJ1-2; TRBD1 is a possible D gene (5 bases). Germline V gives CDR1 SGHRS, CDR2 YFSETQ. The germline V and J ends were trimmed by 4 bases and 6 bases, with 16 bases remaining between them. There are 14 residues in the CDR3. CDR3 sequence reads: CASSQGSPEHGYTF. The DNA for the CDR3 is TGCGCCAGCAGCCAGGGATCCCCAGAGCATGGCTACACCTTC.

The rearrangement uses TRBV19 and TRBJ2-1; weak D call: TRBD1 (6 bases). The CDR3 runs 17 residues. CDR1 and CDR2 (germline): LNHDA, SQIVND (reference sequence). V lost 1 base and J lost 5, with 18 bases in between. CDR3 nucleotides: TGTGCCAGTAGTATAGGGTTCTGGAGACAGGTGGACAATGAGCAGTTCTTC. It is translated as CASSIGFWRQVDNEQFF.

The rearrangement joins TRBV7-9 to TRBJ1-2, with a tentative D call TRBD1 (6 bases). The CDR3 is 14 amino acids. Trimming took off 6 bases at V and 2 bases at J, with 13 bases between the two ends. Germline loops: CDR1 SEHNR, CDR2 FQNEAQ (reference sequence). The CDR3 DNA reads as TGTGCCAGCAGTTTGGGCGGACAGAACTATGGCTACACCTTC. This encodes CASSLGGQNYGYTF.

This chain uses TRBV5-1 with TRBJ2-4; TRBD1 matches 9 bases. V lost 0 bases to trimming and J lost 6 bases; unmatched junction nucleotides: 10. Looked up from germline, CDR1 is SGHRS and CDR2 is YFSETQ. The CDR3 spans 17 residues. The CDR3 bases are TGCGCCAGCAGCTTGGCCTCGGGGGACAGGGCGGGAAACATTCAGTACTTC. The encoded protein is CASSLASGDRAGNIQYF.

Only a few counts were recorded for this clone. The chain couples TRBV3-1 (or the pseudogene TRBV3-2) to TRBJ1-2; 7 nucleotides align to TRBD1. The CDR3 runs 15 residues. V shed 0 bases and J 8 bases; nucleotides not matched to a gene: 9. CDR1 and CDR2 (germline): LGHDT, YNNKEL (reference sequence). The CDR3 nucleotides read TGTGCCAGCAGCCAAGAAGGGGGCCAGGGACGAGGCTACACCTTC. Protein product: CASSQEGGQGRGYTF.

This clone was found once. V and J are TRBV2 and TRBJ2-7, with TRBD2 matching 7 bases. With 5 bases clipped from V and 9 bases from J, the junction kept 7 bases outside the gene matches. Germline V lookup: CDR1 SNHLY, CDR2 FYNNEI. The CDR3 runs 12 residues. This CDR3 is CASSNGREGQYV. DNA for the CDR3: TGTGCCAGCAGTAACGGCAGGGAGGGGCAGTACGTC.

The chain links TRBV7-2 to TRBJ1-1; D gene ambiguous. The CDR3 extends over 16 amino acids. CDR1 is SGHTA, CDR2 FQGNSA, per germline. Trimming cost V 5 bases and J 1 base, with 17 bases left between them. CDR3 sequence (DNA): TGTGCCAGCAGCCCTGGCGGTGTCACTCGGAACACTGAAGCTTTCTTT. Protein product: CASSPGGVTRNTEAFF.

The chain is built from TRBV6-4 and TRBJ2-2; 9 bases align to TRBD2. The CDR3 extends over 15 amino acids. Germline lookup yields CDR1 MRHNA and CDR2 SNTAGT. V shed 2 bases, J shed 5 bases, and the junction held 3 bases outside the gene matches. CDR3 in amino acids: CASSDGGLATGELFF. CDR3 DNA: TGTGCCAGCAGTGACGGGGGACTAGCTACCGGGGAGCTGTTTTTT.

The chain couples TRBV6-5 to TRBJ2-3; 12 bases map to TRBD2. Germline CDR1 reads MNHEY; CDR2 reads SVGAGI. The trim removed 7 bases at V and 1 base at J, leaving 3 bases unmatched. CDR3 length: 15 residues. The chain's CDR3 is CASIRLAGGTDTQYF. CDR3 coding DNA: TGTGCCAGCATCAGACTAGCGGGGGGCACAGATACGCAGTATTTT.

The chain employs TRBV6-4 and TRBJ1-1; no reliable D call. There are 13 residues in the CDR3. Trimming shortened V by 4 bases and J by 0 bases, and 6 bases separated the two germline ends. In germline, CDR1 is MRHNA, CDR2 SNTAGT. The CDR3 loop reads CASSAGVNTEAFF. In DNA form, the CDR3 reads TGTGCCAGCAGTGCCGGAGTGAACACTGAAGCTTTCTTT.

The chain links TRBV5-1 to TRBJ2-1, with D maybe TRBD2 (7 bases). V lost 1 base and J lost 4, with 15 bases in between. The CDR3 contains 16 residues. Per germline, CDR1 SGHRS and CDR2 YFSETQ. The CDR3 DNA is TGCGCCAGCAGCTTGATGTCGGGGGGACAATACAATGAGCAGTTCTTC. Encoded protein: CASSLMSGGQYNEQFF.

The CDR3 sequence: CASSPVPGAGYTF. Written as DNA, the CDR3 is TGTGCCAGCAGCCCGGTCCCAGGGGCTGGCTACACCTTC. The rearrangement uses TRBV7-3 and TRBJ1-2; tentatively, D is TRBD1 (6 bases). The CDR3 consists of 13 residues. CDR1 and CDR2 from the germline V gene are SGHTA and FQGTGA. V lost 5 bases to trimming and J lost 7 bases, with 14 bases between them.

The chain joins TRBV2 to TRBJ1-3; TRBD1 might be the D (5 bases). The length of the CDR3 is 14 residues. With 6 bases removed from V and 2 bases from J, the gap between germline ends came to 11 bases. Germline assignment: CDR1 SNHLY and CDR2 FYNNEI. The CDR3 reads CASSQGEAGNTIYF. CDR3 sequence (DNA): TGTGCCAGCAGCCAGGGCGAGGCTGGAAACACCATATATTTT.

V and J are TRBV6-5 and TRBJ2-1; 11 positions match TRBD2. The ends lost 9 bases at V and 6 bases at J; junction bases unmatched: 10. This CDR3 region has 15 residues. Germline lookup yields CDR1 MNHEY and CDR2 SVGAGI. This chain's CDR3 is CASQTLAGGTNEQFF. The CDR3 nucleotides read TGTGCCAGTCAGACCCTAGCGGGGGGAACCAATGAGCAGTTCTTC.

The CDR3: CATSERGGPGETQYF. The CDR3 DNA is TGTGCCACCAGTGAGCGGGGGGGCCCAGGGGAGACCCAGTACTTC. The chain is built from TRBV24-1 and TRBJ2-5; TRBD2 agrees at 9 bases. V gave up 4 bases and J gave up 5 bases; unmatched junction bases: 7. Germline CDR1 reads KGHDR; CDR2 reads SFDVKD. CDR3 size: 15 residues.

CDR3 nucleotides: TGTGCCAGCTCGCGAGAACTAGCGGGGGCAATTGAGCAGTTCTTC. Translation gives CASSRELAGAIEQFF. The chain joins TRBV11-1 to TRBJ2-1, with TRBD2 matching 11 bases. Trimming removed 8 bases from V and 9 bases from J; junction bases left unmatched: 12. The CDR3 consists of 15 residues. CDR1 is SGHAT and CDR2 is FQDESV in the germline V gene (reference sequence).

The chain couples TRBV18 to TRBJ1-1, with 9 positions matching TRBD1. The CDR3 covers 15 residues. The germline V gene encodes CDR1 KGHSH and CDR2 LQKENI. The V segment lost 1 base and the J segment 6 bases; nucleotides outside the gene matches: 6. The CDR3 DNA sequence: TGTGCCAGCTCACCACTCGGGACAGGGCGCGCTGAAGCTTTCTTT. Its protein is CASSPLGTGRAEAFF.

The V and J genes are TRBV18 and TRBJ1-1; 8 bases map to TRBD1. The CDR3 extends over 15 amino acids. Per germline, CDR1 KGHSH and CDR2 LQKENI. The junction had 2 bases not matched to a gene; V was cut back by 2 bases and J by 0 bases. The CDR3 region is CASSPKTGVNTEAFF. CDR3 nucleotide sequence: TGTGCCAGCTCACCAAAGACAGGGGTGAACACTGAAGCTTTCTTT.

This chain connects TRBV7-2 to TRBJ2-7; 9 nucleotides align to TRBD1. The CDR3 totals 14 residues. Germline CDR1 SGHTA, CDR2 FQGNSA. After removal of 2 bases from V and 6 bases from J, the junction contained 5 bases not matched to a gene. The CDR3 is CASSLQRQGGEQYF. CDR3 in DNA: TGTGCCAGCAGCTTACAAAGACAGGGGGGCGAGCAGTACTTC. Variable domain in full (rest from reference TRBV7-2 and TRBJ2-7): GAGVSQSPSNKVTEKGKDVELRCDPISGHTALYWYRQSLGQGLEFLIYFQGNSAPDKSGLPSDRFSAERTGGSVSTLTIQRTQQEDSAVYLCASSLQRQGGEQYFGPGTRLTVT.

This clone has just one count. The chain has TRBV5-1 and TRBJ2-2; 8 bases align to TRBD1. The CDR3 covers 15 residues. Per the germline V gene, CDR1 is SGHRS and CDR2 is YFSETQ. The V and J ends lost 1 base and 7 bases, in that order; junction bases with no gene match: 6. The CDR3 spells CASSLTGGYVGELFF. CDR3 nucleotide sequence: TGCGCCAGCAGCTTGACAGGGGGGTATGTCGGGGAGCTGTTTTTT. Together with reference TRBV5-1 and TRBJ2-2, the CDR3 gives the full variable domain: KAGVTQTPRYLIKTRGQQVTLSCSPISGHRSVSWYQQTPGQGLQFLFEYFSETQRNKGNFPGRFSGRQFSNSRSEMNVSTLELGDSALYLCASSLTGGYVGELFFGEGSRLTVL.

This chain connects TRBV19 to TRBJ1-3; 8 bases align to TRBD1. There are 17 residues in the CDR3. Trimming removed 5 bases from V and 0 bases from J; junction bases left unmatched: 9. Germline V gene lookup returns CDR1 LNHDA and CDR2 SQIVND (reference sequence). The CDR3 sequence is CASSPRTGRLSGNTIYF. CDR3 bases: TGTGCCAGTAGTCCTCGGACAGGGCGGCTCTCTGGAAACACCATATATTTT. The full variable domain, completed using reference TRBV19 and TRBJ1-3, is DGGITQSPKYLFRKEGQNVTLSCEQNLNHDAMYWYRQDPGQGLRLIYYSQIVNDFQKGDIAEGYSVSREKKESFPLTVTSAQKNPTAFYLCASSPRTGRLSGNTIYFGEGSWLTVV.

The chain uses TRBV15 and TRBJ1-1; D remains ambiguous. The V and J ends lost 0 bases and 1 base respectively, with 6 bases between them. Per the germline V gene, CDR1 is LNHNV and CDR2 is YYDKDF (reference sequence). The CDR3 totals 14 residues. In nucleotides, the CDR3 is TGTGCCACCAGCAGAGATAGATCGAACACTGAAGCTTTCTTT. Its protein product is CATSRDRSNTEAFF.

The V and J genes are TRBV5-1 and TRBJ1-2, with a possible D match to TRBD1 (6 bases). The CDR3 covers 14 residues. Germline V lookup: CDR1 SGHRS, CDR2 YFSETQ. The germline V and J ends were trimmed by 7 bases and 4 bases, with 17 bases remaining between them. The CDR3 nucleotides are TGCGCCAGCCGGACAGAAGCACGGAGCTATGGCTACACCTTC. As protein: CASRTEARSYGYTF.

J is TRBJ2-2 and V is TRBV10-2, with 7 bases identical to TRBD1. From germline, CDR1 is WSHSY and CDR2 SAAADI. Trimming took 6 bases from V and 2 from J; bases not matched to a gene: 3. This CDR3 is built from 14 residues. In DNA, the CDR3 is TGCGCCAGCAGGAGACAGGGAAACACCGGGGAGCTGTTTTTT. Protein sequence: CASRRQGNTGELFF.

This chain links TRBV9 with TRBJ1-1; the match to TRBD1 covers 8 bases. Germline V lookup: CDR1 SGDLS, CDR2 YYNGEE. V was clipped by 2 bases and J by 3 bases; unmatched bases: 3. This CDR3 comprises 14 residues. The CDR3 sequence: CASSVGQGYTEAFF. The CDR3 nucleotides are TGTGCCAGCAGCGTCGGACAGGGCTACACTGAAGCTTTCTTT.